This T cell receptor (beta chain) was identified during a study of metastatic and nonmetastatic thyroid tumors. For the study at large: Repertoire comparison spanned blood and tumor or nodule tissue of malignant and benign thyroid patients.

Each patient came to thyroid surgery without any prior treatment (of any kind). CDR1 is SGHRS, CDR2 YFSETQ, per germline. The CDR3 runs 14 residues. V dropped 0 bases and J dropped 4 bases, with 7 bases sitting between them. In this sample, this clone turned up a few times. Its antigen is unknown. Study results and caveats: Reportedly, malignant thyroid tumors had significantly higher TCR beta diversity than benign nodules, in blood and tumor.

As processed by the authors: Between-group CDR3 differences, defined by clinicopathological status, yielded a distant-metastasis classifier for papillary thyroid cancer. From the PCR reads, TCRdb re-called clones with MiXCR. TCRdb, not the authors, supplied the V and J calls. The data contain more than 15,000 clones, approximately 25% of them seen just once; the ten biggest clones take up approximately 13%. The chain combines TRBV5-1 with TRBJ2-2, with D uncertain. The clonotype was recovered from a female donor with papillary thyroid cancer or a benign thyroid nodule (not recorded which). Some clones in this sample may be carry-over from other donors' samples. Specimen: adjacent normal tissue. CDR3 nucleotide sequence: TGCGCCAGCAGCTTGGCGCAGAGCACCGGGGAGCTGTTTTTT. It encodes CASSLAQSTGELFF.